The rows below give T cell receptor beta chains drawn from one sample of a study of tumor and adjacent non-tumor tissue in lung cancer. One entry per CDR3 protein, called by TCRdb with MiXCR from the multiplex PCR reads. This table holds about 81,000 distinct CDR3 sequences, 72% found once. What was sequenced was lung tumor tissue. The receptors originated from a woman between 35 and 50 years old with non-small cell lung cancer. Each CDR3 is given with its conserved first and last residue. Each record gives: clone size, J gene, V gene, CDR3 length, D gene, CDR3 DNA, CDR3 protein. A D gene is named only where the DNA matches it firmly. Expanded clones get a size class; other rows say once, few or many, or leave the size out.

-	TRBJ2-3	TRBV6-1	13	-	TGTGCCAGCTGTAATAGCCGCACAGATACGCAATATTTT	CASCNSRTDTQYF
many	TRBJ2-3	TRBV6-2/TRBV6-3	15	-	TGTGCCAGCGCCTCATATGACCCCGCGGCAGATACGCAGTATTTT	CASASYDPAADTQYF
-	TRBJ2-7	TRBV7-8	12	-	TGTGCCAACAGCCGATGGGGGAGCGAGCGGTACTTC	CANSRWGSERYF
-	TRBJ2-4	TRBV11-2	16	TRBD2	TGTGCCAGCAGCCCTCTGACAAGCGGGAGGAACAACATTCAATACTTC	CASSPLTSGRNNIQYF
-	TRBJ2-3	TRBV11-2	14	-	TGTGTCAGCAGTCCTCTAAGCGCGCCAGATACGCAGTATTTT	CVSSPLSAPDTQYF
-	TRBJ1-2	TRBV7-2	14	-	TGTGCCAGCAGCCGAGGACAGTCTCTCTATGGCTACACCTTC	CASSRGQSLYGYTF
-	TRBJ2-1	TRBV6-2/TRBV6-3	13	-	TGTGCCAGCAGTTACGGGGAGGCAGAAACCCAGTTCTTC	CASSYGEAETQFF
-	TRBJ2-1	TRBV10-2	16	-	TGCGCCAGCAGTGAGTCGTGGGGCTCAGCCTACAAAGAGCAGTTCTTC	CASSESWGSAYKEQFF
-	TRBJ2-1	TRBV7-9	18	TRBD2	TGTGCCAGCAGCAATGAAGGTTACTCGAGCGGGAGGGCCAATAAGCAGTTCTTC	CASSNEGYSSGRANKQFF
-	TRBJ2-3	TRBV20-1	12	-	TGCAGTGCTAGAGATCCAACAGATACGCAGTATTTT	CSARDPTDTQYF
few	TRBJ2-5	TRBV11-2	16	-	TGTGCCAGCAGTTTAGTTGGGCGGAGGGCCCAAGAGACCTATTACTTC	CASSLVGRRAQETYYF
-	TRBJ1-2	TRBV11-2	12	-	TGTGCCAGCAGCTTAGACAGACAAAGCTACACTTTC	CASSLDRQSYTF
-	TRBJ1-2	TRBV7-9	13	-	TGTGCCAGCAGCTCCCAGACGGACTGTGGCTTCACCTTC	CASSSQTDCGFTF
-	TRBJ1-5	TRBV6-5	17	-	TGTGTCAGCAGCACCTCCCGGCCGGGGACACCTCCAAGGCCCCAGCATTTT	CVSSTSRPGTPPRPQHF
many	TRBJ2-3	TRBV28	15	-	TGTGCCAGCGGACCCAGAGACAGATTCACAGATACGCAGTATTTT	CASGPRDRFTDTQYF
many	TRBJ2-5	TRBV29-1	16	TRBD1	TGCAGCGTTGGGGGGATGACAGGGTCGACCCTAGAGACCCAGTACTTC	CSVGGMTGSTLETQYF
-	TRBJ2-1	TRBV6-6	13	-	TGTGCCAGCGGAGGAGAGGGGGTGGATGAGCAGTTCTTC	CASGGEGVDEQFF
many	TRBJ1-5	TRBV28	15	-	TGTGCCAGCAGTCGCCATGGGGGCGCCGGAGGAGCCCAGCATTTT	CASSRHGGAGGAQHF
-	TRBJ2-1	TRBV29-1	15	TRBD2	TGCAGCGTGGGTAAAGGACTAGCGCTATACAATGAGCAGTCCTTC	CSVGKGLALYNEQSF
-	TRBJ1-2	TRBV4-1	13	-	TGCGCAAGTAACAAGCAGGCTACCTATGGCTACACCTTC	CASNKQATYGYTF
few	TRBJ2-5	TRBV11-2	14	-	TGTGCCAGCAGCGGGTGTAGGGGGTTAGAGACCCAGTACTTC	CASSGCRGLETQYF
-	TRBJ2-5	TRBV11-2	16	-	TGTGCCAGCAGCTTAGTTGGGTGGAGGGCCCAAGAGACCTACTACTTC	CASSLVGWRAQETYYF
-	TRBJ1-5	TRBV12-3/TRBV12-4	13	TRBD1	TGTACCAGCAGCAACAGGGGTGAACAGCCCCAGCATTTT	CTSSNRGEQPQHF
-	TRBJ1-2	TRBV10-3	15	-	TGTGCCATCAGTACGGGACAAGGTAGTTCCTATGGCTACACCTTC	CAISTGQGSSYGYTF
-	TRBJ2-1	TRBV6-1	19	TRBD2	TGTGTCAGCACTAAATGGACTAGCGGGAGGTTGGGCTCCTACAATGAGCAGTTCTTC	CVSTKWTSGRLGSYNEQFF